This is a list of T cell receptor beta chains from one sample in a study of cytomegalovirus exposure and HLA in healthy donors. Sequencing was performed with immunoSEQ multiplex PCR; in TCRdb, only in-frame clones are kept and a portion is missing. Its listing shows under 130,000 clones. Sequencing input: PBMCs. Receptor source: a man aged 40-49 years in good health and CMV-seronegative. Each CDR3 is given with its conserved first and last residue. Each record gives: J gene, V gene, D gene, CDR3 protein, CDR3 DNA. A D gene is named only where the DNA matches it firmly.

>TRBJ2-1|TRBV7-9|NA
CASSLVLGSITYNEQFF
TGTGCCAGCAGCTTAGTTCTCGGGAGTATCACCTACAATGAGCAGTTCTTC
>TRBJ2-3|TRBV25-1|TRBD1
CASSEYGTGAMRQYF
TGTGCCAGCAGTGAATACGGGACAGGGGCTATGAGGCAGTATTTT
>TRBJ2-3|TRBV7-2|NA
CASSLNSGDTQYF
TGTGCCAGCAGCTTAAACAGTGGGGATACGCAGTATTTT
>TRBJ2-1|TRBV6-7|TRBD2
CASSKTSGKGDNEQFF
TGTGCCAGCAGTAAAACTAGCGGAAAAGGGGACAATGAGCAGTTCTTC
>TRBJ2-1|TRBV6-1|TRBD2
CASSTRTSREFF
TGTGCCAGCAGTACCCGGACTAGTAGAGAGTTCTTC
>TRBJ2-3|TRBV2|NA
CASIRGASTDTQYF
TGTGCCAGCATCCGGGGGGCAAGCACAGATACGCAGTATTTT
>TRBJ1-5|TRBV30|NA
CAWSVSGMGQPQHF
TGTGCCTGGAGTGTTTCGGGTATGGGTCAGCCCCAGCATTTT
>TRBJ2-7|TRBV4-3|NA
CASSQDLGTSYYEQYF
TGCGCCAGCAGCCAAGATCTTGGGACATCCTACTACGAGCAGTACTTC
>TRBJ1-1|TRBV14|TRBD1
CASSLGQKNTEAFF
TGTGCCAGCAGCCTGGGACAGAAGAACACTGAAGCTTTCTTT
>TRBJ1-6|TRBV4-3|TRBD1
CASSQTGGGSPLHF
TGCGCCAGCAGCCAAACAGGGGGCGGCTCACCCCTCCACTTT
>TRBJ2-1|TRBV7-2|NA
CASSLGGPAVNEQFF
TGTGCCAGCAGCTTAGGAGGGCCCGCCGTCAATGAGCAGTTCTTC
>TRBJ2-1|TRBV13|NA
CASSLSAASSYNEQFF
TGTGCCAGCAGCTTATCGGCAGCGAGCTCCTACAATGAGCAGTTCTTC
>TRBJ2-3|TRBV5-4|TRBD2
CASSMTLAGGYTDTQYF
TGTGCCAGCAGCATGACGCTAGCGGGAGGGTACACAGATACGCAGTATTTT
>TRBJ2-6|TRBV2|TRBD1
CASSETGTAYSGANVLTF
TGTGCCAGCAGTGAGACCGGGACAGCATACTCTGGGGCCAACGTCCTGACTTTC